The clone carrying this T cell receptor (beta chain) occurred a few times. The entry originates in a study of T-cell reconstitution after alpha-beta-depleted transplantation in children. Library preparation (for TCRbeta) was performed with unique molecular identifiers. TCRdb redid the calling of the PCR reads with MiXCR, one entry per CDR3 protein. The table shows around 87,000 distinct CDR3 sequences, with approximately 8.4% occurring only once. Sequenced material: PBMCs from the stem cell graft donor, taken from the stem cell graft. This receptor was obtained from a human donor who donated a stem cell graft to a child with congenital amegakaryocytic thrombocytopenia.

The CDR3 DNA follows: TGTGCCAGCAGCTTACTCCAGGGGCCCTTTCACGAGCAGTACTTC. Encoded protein: CASSLLQGPFHEQYF. This chain joins TRBV7-9 and TRBJ2-7; tentatively, D is TRBD1 (6 bases). Germline CDR1 is SEHNR and CDR2 is FQNEAQ (reference sequence). This CDR3 spans 15 amino acids. Deletions cut 2 bases from V and 5 bases from J, with 16 bases between. Variable domain in full (rest from reference TRBV7-9 and TRBJ2-7): DTGVSQNPRHKITKRGQNVTFRCDPISEHNRLYWYRQTLGQGPEFLTYFQNEAQLEKSRLLSDRFSAERPKGSFSTLEIQRTEQGDSAMYLCASSLLQGPFHEQYFGPGTRLTVT.